Detailed here is one TCR beta chain. This sample stems from a study of blood T cell repertoires in COVID-19. Study details: Donors in the United States, Italy and Spain gave samples during acute or convalescent COVID-19. PBMCs, B-cell-depleted T cells, or T cells were the source of the cDNA or gDNA that made up the material.

Per the original methods: Reference gene primer amplification in the assay estimated nucleated cell counts. Sequencing was performed with immunoSEQ multiplex PCR; in TCRdb, only in-frame clones are kept and a portion is missing. V, J and clone size are taken as reported in that table, and D and trimming were inferred from the DNA itself. The sample holds some 28,000 clones, about 80% seen once. The CDR3 length is 15 residues. CDR1 and CDR2 from the germline V gene are LGHDT and YNNKEL (reference sequence). Trimming took 0 bases from V and 8 from J; bases not matched to a gene: 4. The material sequenced was peripheral blood. This TCR came from a man between 65 and 80 years old with acute or convalescent COVID-19. J is TRBJ2-5 and V is TRBV3-1 (or the pseudogene TRBV3-2); 12 bases line up with TRBD1. CDR3 region: CASSQDGDRGQTQYF. Here the CDR3 DNA reads TGTGCCAGCAGCCAAGATGGGGACAGGGGGCAAACCCAGTACTTC.